The clone carrying this T cell receptor (beta chain) was counted a single time. Samples were assayed with immunoSEQ v3.0 at survey level. TCRdb's table, derived via immunoSEQ multiplex PCR, lists solely in-frame clones and lacks some. The table lists 18,000 or so clones, around 91% of them singletons. The study drew at least one pre-ART and at least two post-ART PBMC samples from every donor. V lost 3 bases and J 0 bases, leaving 12 bases between the germline ends. This CDR3 comprises 15 residues. CDR1 and CDR2 from the germline V gene are SGDLS and YYNGEE. This record comes from a study of long-term antiretroviral therapy in people with HIV.

This sequence joins TRBV9 and TRBJ1-2; possible D gene TRBD1, 5 bases. The TCR sequence derives from a man aged 45-65 years with HIV. The starting material was unsorted PBMCs, obtained 3 years after starting antiretroviral therapy. The CDR3 DNA follows: TGTGCCAGCAGCGAAACGGGACGCCCTAACTATGGCTACACCTTC. It translates to CASSETGRPNYGYTF.